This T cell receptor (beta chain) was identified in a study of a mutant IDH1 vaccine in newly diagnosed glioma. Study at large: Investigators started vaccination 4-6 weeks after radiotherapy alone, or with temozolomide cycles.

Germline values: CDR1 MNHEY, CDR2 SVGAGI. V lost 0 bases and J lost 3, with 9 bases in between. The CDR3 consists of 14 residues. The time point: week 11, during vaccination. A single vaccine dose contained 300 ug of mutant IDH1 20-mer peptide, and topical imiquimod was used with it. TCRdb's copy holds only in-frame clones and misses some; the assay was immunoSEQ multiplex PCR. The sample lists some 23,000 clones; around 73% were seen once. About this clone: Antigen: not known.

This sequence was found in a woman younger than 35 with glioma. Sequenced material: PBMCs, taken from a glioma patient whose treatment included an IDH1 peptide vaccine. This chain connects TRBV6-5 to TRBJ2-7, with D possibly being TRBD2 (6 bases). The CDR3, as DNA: TGTGCCAGCAGTTACTCGATCGGGGGCTACGAGCAGTACTTC. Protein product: CASSYSIGGYEQYF.